This is a list of T cell receptor beta chains from one sample in a study of blood T cell repertoires in COVID-19. Assay used: immunoSEQ multiplex PCR; TCRdb lists only in-frame clones, some missing. The table has around 250,000 clones, roughly nine tenths seen once. Sequencing was carried out using PBMCs or T cells enriched from blood (not recorded which). All receptors come from a human donor in a cohort exposed to, infected with or recovered from COVID-19 (not recorded which). The donor label of this sample is uncertain. CDR3s include the opening cysteine and the closing phenylalanine or tryptophan. D genes are given only for firm matches. Only part of the rows carry a size: once, few, many, or a class if the clone is expanded.

D gene: NA
clone size: NA
J gene: TRBJ2-1
V gene: TRBV6-5
CDR3 DNA: TGTGCCAGCAGTTACGGGGTGGGGGCAGGTTACAATGAGCAGTTCTTC
CDR3 protein: CASSYGVGAGYNEQFF

D gene: TRBD2
clone size: few
J gene: TRBJ2-1
V gene: TRBV5-6
CDR3 DNA: TGTGCCAGCAGCTTCGGTAGCGGGGGGCTCTCCTACAATGAGCAGTTCTTC
CDR3 protein: CASSFGSGGLSYNEQFF

D gene: TRBD1
clone size: NA
J gene: TRBJ1-6
V gene: TRBV27
CDR3 DNA: TGTGCCAGCGGGTTTTCAGGGGGCGCGAATTCACCCCTCCACTTT
CDR3 protein: CASGFSGGANSPLHF

D gene: TRBD2
clone size: NA
J gene: TRBJ2-1
V gene: TRBV7-3
CDR3 DNA: TGTGCCAGCAGCTTAGGGGGGGACTTGAACAATGAGCAGTTCTTC
CDR3 protein: CASSLGGDLNNEQFF

D gene: TRBD1
clone size: NA
J gene: TRBJ2-7
V gene: TRBV6-5
CDR3 DNA: TGTGCCAGCAGTCAGTCCGGGACAGGAGCCGAGCAGTACTTC
CDR3 protein: CASSQSGTGAEQYF

D gene: NA
clone size: NA
J gene: TRBJ2-7
V gene: TRBV7-2
CDR3 DNA: TGTGCCAGCAGCTTTCAGGGGTTACACGAGCAGTACTTC
CDR3 protein: CASSFQGLHEQYF

D gene: NA
clone size: NA
J gene: TRBJ1-6
V gene: TRBV30
CDR3 DNA: TGTGCCTGGAGGGACAGTAATTCACCCCTCCACTTT
CDR3 protein: CAWRDSNSPLHF

D gene: TRBD2
clone size: NA
J gene: TRBJ2-5
V gene: TRBV11-2
CDR3 DNA: TGTGCCAGCAGCTTAGGATTTTCAGGACTAGAAGAGACCCAGTACTTC
CDR3 protein: CASSLGFSGLEETQYF

D gene: TRBD1
clone size: NA
J gene: TRBJ2-7
V gene: TRBV5-1
CDR3 DNA: TGCGCCAGCAGCTACACCGGGACAGGGGACGAGCAGTACTTC
CDR3 protein: CASSYTGTGDEQYF

D gene: TRBD1
clone size: NA
J gene: TRBJ1-5
V gene: TRBV30
CDR3 DNA: TGTGCCTGGAGTGTACGGACAGGAGGTAGCAATCAGCCCCAGCATTTT
CDR3 protein: CAWSVRTGGSNQPQHF

D gene: TRBD2
clone size: NA
J gene: TRBJ2-5
V gene: TRBV7-2
CDR3 DNA: TGTGCCAGCAGCTTAGCTATAAGAGGGACTAGCGGGGCGCTCCAAGAGACCCAGTACTTC
CDR3 protein: CASSLAIRGTSGALQETQYF

D gene: NA
clone size: NA
J gene: TRBJ2-3
V gene: TRBV6-5
CDR3 DNA: TGTGCCAGCAGTTTAGCGCGGCGCACAGATACGCAGTATTTT
CDR3 protein: CASSLARRTDTQYF

D gene: NA
clone size: NA
J gene: TRBJ2-5
V gene: TRBV12-3/TRBV12-4
CDR3 DNA: TGTGCCAGCAGTTTGAGCCGCGAGACCCAGTACTTC
CDR3 protein: CASSLSRETQYF

D gene: NA
clone size: NA
J gene: TRBJ1-3
V gene: TRBV19
CDR3 DNA: TGTGCCAGCAAGGGACAATCTGGAAACACCATATATTTT
CDR3 protein: CASKGQSGNTIYF

D gene: TRBD2
clone size: NA
J gene: TRBJ2-7
V gene: TRBV6-6
CDR3 DNA: TGTGCCAGCAGTTCCCAAGCGGGGCCCGACTACGAGCAGTACTTC
CDR3 protein: CASSSQAGPDYEQYF

D gene: TRBD1
clone size: NA
J gene: TRBJ1-3
V gene: TRBV5-6
CDR3 DNA: TGTGCCAGCAGCTTGGAGGACAGGGACTGGGACACCATATATTTT
CDR3 protein: CASSLEDRDWDTIYF

D gene: TRBD1
clone size: few
J gene: TRBJ1-6
V gene: TRBV5-1
CDR3 DNA: TGCGCCAGCAGCTTAACAGGGGGGGATTCACCCCTCCACTTT
CDR3 protein: CASSLTGGDSPLHF

D gene: TRBD1
clone size: NA
J gene: TRBJ2-1
V gene: TRBV5-6
CDR3 DNA: TGTGCCAGCAGCCGGACCGGACAGGGTAGAGACAATGAGCAGTTCTTC
CDR3 protein: CASSRTGQGRDNEQFF

D gene: NA
clone size: NA
J gene: TRBJ1-6
V gene: TRBV5-1
CDR3 DNA: TGCGCCAGCAGCCCCCTCACTCAGGGTGGGAATTCACCCCTCCACTTT
CDR3 protein: CASSPLTQGGNSPLHF

D gene: NA
clone size: NA
J gene: TRBJ2-7
V gene: TRBV7-8
CDR3 DNA: TGTGCCAGCAGCTTAGCTAGGGGGAGCTCCTACGAGCAGTACTTC
CDR3 protein: CASSLARGSSYEQYF

D gene: TRBD2
clone size: NA
J gene: TRBJ2-2
V gene: TRBV9
CDR3 DNA: TGTGCCAGCAGCATCGCCCCCCCTAGCGGGGCGAACACCGGGGAGCTGTTTTTT
CDR3 protein: CASSIAPPSGANTGELFF

D gene: TRBD1
clone size: NA
J gene: TRBJ1-6
V gene: TRBV10-3
CDR3 DNA: TGTGCCATCAGCGCCCGGACAGGGAATTCACCCCTCCACTTT
CDR3 protein: CAISARTGNSPLHF

D gene: TRBD1
clone size: NA
J gene: TRBJ1-3
V gene: TRBV30
CDR3 DNA: TGTGCCTGGAGTGTACTAGGAGGGGGGGACAGGGGGCGCCTGGCTGGAAACACCATATATTTT
CDR3 protein: CAWSVLGGGDRGRLAGNTIYF

D gene: NA
clone size: NA
J gene: TRBJ1-5
V gene: TRBV7-2
CDR3 DNA: TGTGCCAGCAGCCCCCGGGGGGTGGGGGAAAGGCAGCCCCAGCATTTT
CDR3 protein: CASSPRGVGERQPQHF

D gene: NA
clone size: NA
J gene: TRBJ2-1
V gene: TRBV4-1
CDR3 DNA: TGCGCCAGCAGCCAGGCAAGCAGGAGGATAGGATCCTACAATGAGCAGTTCTTC
CDR3 protein: CASSQASRRIGSYNEQFF

D gene: NA
clone size: NA
J gene: TRBJ1-4
V gene: TRBV18
CDR3 DNA: TGTGCCAGCTCACCGGCTAATCTGAGGAAACTGTTTTTT
CDR3 protein: CASSPANLRKLFF

D gene: NA
clone size: NA
J gene: TRBJ2-7
V gene: TRBV10-3
CDR3 DNA: TGTGCCATCAGTGGGACAGCCGAGCAGTACTTC
CDR3 protein: CAISGTAEQYF

D gene: NA
clone size: NA
J gene: TRBJ1-1
V gene: TRBV11-1
CDR3 DNA: TGTGCCAGCAGTCCCCGGACAGCTGGAATGAACACTGAAGCTTTCTTT
CDR3 protein: CASSPRTAGMNTEAFF

D gene: NA
clone size: NA
J gene: TRBJ1-1
V gene: TRBV4-1
CDR3 DNA: TGCGCCAGCAGGGGGGCGAACACTGAAGCTTTCTTT
CDR3 protein: CASRGANTEAFF

D gene: TRBD1
clone size: NA
J gene: TRBJ2-7
V gene: TRBV5-1
CDR3 DNA: TGCGCCAGCAGCTTAGGACAGGAGGTGTACGAGCAGTACTTC
CDR3 protein: CASSLGQEVYEQYF

D gene: NA
clone size: NA
J gene: TRBJ1-2
V gene: TRBV30
CDR3 DNA: TGTGCCTGGAGTATGAGGATGGTTTATGGCTACACCTTC
CDR3 protein: CAWSMRMVYGYTF

D gene: NA
clone size: NA
J gene: TRBJ1-2
V gene: TRBV6-5
CDR3 DNA: TGTGCCAGCAGTTCGGGTGACTATGGCTACACCTTC
CDR3 protein: CASSSGDYGYTF

D gene: NA
clone size: NA
J gene: TRBJ2-1
V gene: TRBV29-1
CDR3 DNA: TGCAGCGTTAGGAGGGGATCCTACAATGAGCAGTTCTTC
CDR3 protein: CSVRRGSYNEQFF

D gene: TRBD2
clone size: NA
J gene: TRBJ2-1
V gene: TRBV20-1
CDR3 DNA: TGCAGTGCTAGTATCGAGCGGGGGGGTTCCTACAATGAGCAGTTCTTC
CDR3 protein: CSASIERGGSYNEQFF

D gene: NA
clone size: NA
J gene: TRBJ2-7
V gene: TRBV6-6
CDR3 DNA: TGTGCCAGCAGTTACCTACAGCCGGCGGGGGAGCAGTACTTC
CDR3 protein: CASSYLQPAGEQYF